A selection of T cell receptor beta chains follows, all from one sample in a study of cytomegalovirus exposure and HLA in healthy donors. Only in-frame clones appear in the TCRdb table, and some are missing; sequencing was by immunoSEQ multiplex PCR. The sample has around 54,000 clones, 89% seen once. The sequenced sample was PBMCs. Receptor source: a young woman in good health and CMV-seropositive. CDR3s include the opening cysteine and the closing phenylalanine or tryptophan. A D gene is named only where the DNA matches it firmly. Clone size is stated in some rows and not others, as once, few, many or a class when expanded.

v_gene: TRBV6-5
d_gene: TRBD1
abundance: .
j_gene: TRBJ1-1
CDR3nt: TGTGCCAGCAGTTATGGACAGGGGCGCACTGAAGCTTTCTTT
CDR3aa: CASSYGQGRTEAFF

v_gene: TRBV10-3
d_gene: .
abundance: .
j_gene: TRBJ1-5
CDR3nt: TGTGCCATCAGCCGGGACATTAATCAGCCCCAGCATTTT
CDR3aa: CAISRDINQPQHF

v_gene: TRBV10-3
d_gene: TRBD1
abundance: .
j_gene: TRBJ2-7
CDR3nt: TGTGCCACCAACGACCAGGGGGCTTACGAGCAGTACTTC
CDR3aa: CATNDQGAYEQYF

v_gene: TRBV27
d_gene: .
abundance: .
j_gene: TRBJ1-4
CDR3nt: TGTGCCAGCAGTCCCGGGACAATAAATGAAAAACTGTTTTTT
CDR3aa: CASSPGTINEKLFF

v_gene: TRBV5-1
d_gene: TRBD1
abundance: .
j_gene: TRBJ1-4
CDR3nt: TGCGCCAGCAGGGTACAGGGGAGAGGTGAAAAACTGTTTTTT
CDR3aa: CASRVQGRGEKLFF

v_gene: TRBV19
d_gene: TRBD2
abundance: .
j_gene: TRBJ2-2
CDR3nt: TGTGCCAGTAGTGGTCGGGGGGACCACACCGGGGAGCTGTTTTTT
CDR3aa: CASSGRGDHTGELFF

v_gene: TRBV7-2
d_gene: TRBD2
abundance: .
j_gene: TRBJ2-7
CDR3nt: TGTGCCAGCAGCTTAGGTCAAGCGGGGTCCTACGAGCAGTACTTC
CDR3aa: CASSLGQAGSYEQYF

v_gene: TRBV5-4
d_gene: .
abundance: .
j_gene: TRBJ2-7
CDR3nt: TGTGCCAGCAGCCCGTACGGAGTAGGCGAGCAGTACTTC
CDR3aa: CASSPYGVGEQYF

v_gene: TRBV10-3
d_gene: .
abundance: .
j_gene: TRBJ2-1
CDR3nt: TGTGCCATCAGTGAAGAGCGCATAGGAGGGAATCCATACAATGAGCAGTTCTTC
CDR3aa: CAISEERIGGNPYNEQFF

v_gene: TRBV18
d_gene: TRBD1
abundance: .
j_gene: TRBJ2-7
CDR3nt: TGTGCCAGCTCACCTCCTACCGGGACAGCCTACGAGCAGTACTTC
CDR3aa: CASSPPTGTAYEQYF

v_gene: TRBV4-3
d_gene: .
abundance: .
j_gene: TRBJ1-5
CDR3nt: TGCGCCAGCAGCCAAGGCTACAATCAGCCCCAGCATTTT
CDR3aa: CASSQGYNQPQHF

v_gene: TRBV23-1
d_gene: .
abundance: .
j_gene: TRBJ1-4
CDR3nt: TGCGCCAGCAGTCACCAGGGAGGGGGGCATAATGAAAAACTGTTTTTT
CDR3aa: CASSHQGGGHNEKLFF

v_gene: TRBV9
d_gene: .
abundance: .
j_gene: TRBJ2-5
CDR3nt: TGTGCCAGCAGCGTAGGAACAGCCCAAGAGACCCAGTACTTC
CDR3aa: CASSVGTAQETQYF

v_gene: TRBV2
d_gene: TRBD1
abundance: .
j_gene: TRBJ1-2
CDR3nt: TGTGCCAGCCGAGGGGACAGGGGTTACACCTTC
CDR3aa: CASRGDRGYTF

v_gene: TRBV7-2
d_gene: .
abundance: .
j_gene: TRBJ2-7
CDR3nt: TGTGCCAGCAGCTTGGGGGCGCGCACCTACGAGCAGTACTTC
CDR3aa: CASSLGARTYEQYF

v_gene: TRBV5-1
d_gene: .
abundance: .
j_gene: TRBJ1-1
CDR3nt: TGCGCCAGCAAGGGAGATCGGGACACTGAAGCTTTCTTT
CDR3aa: CASKGDRDTEAFF

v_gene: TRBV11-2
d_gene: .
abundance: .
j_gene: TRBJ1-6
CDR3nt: TGTGCCAGCAACCGGGAGCGTGGTTCACCCCTCCACTTT
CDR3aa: CASNRERGSPLHF

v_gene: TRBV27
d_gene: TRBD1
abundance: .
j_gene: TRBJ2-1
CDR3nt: TGTGCCAGCAGTTTATCCCCGACTCCGCAGGGGGCAAGACTGAATGAGCAGTTCTTC
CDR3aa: CASSLSPTPQGARLNEQFF

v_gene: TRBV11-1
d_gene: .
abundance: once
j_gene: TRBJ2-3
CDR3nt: TGTGCCAGCAGCTTAGTGGGGCCAGACACAGATACGCAGTATTTT
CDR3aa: CASSLVGPDTDTQYF

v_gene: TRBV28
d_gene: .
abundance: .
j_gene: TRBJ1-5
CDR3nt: TGTGCCAGTCAGGGGAATCAGCCCCAGCATTTT
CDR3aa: CASQGNQPQHF

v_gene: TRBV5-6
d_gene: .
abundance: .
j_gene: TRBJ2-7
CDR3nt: TGTGCCAGCAGCTCCGCAGGGTTAAGCTCCTACGAGCAGTACTTC
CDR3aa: CASSSAGLSSYEQYF

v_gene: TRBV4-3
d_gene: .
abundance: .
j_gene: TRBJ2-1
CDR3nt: TGCGCCAGCAGCCAAGAGCAGGGATGGGAAAACAATGAGCAGTTCTTC
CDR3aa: CASSQEQGWENNEQFF

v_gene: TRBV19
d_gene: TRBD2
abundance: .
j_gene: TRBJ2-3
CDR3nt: TGTGCCAGTAGCCAGCCGAGGGCGGGGGGGCCGGATACGCAGTATTTT
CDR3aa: CASSQPRAGGPDTQYF

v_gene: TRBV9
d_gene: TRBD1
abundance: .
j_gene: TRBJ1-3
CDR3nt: TGTGCCAGCAGCCCCCGGGACGACAGGGCTGGAAACACCATATATTTT
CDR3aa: CASSPRDDRAGNTIYF

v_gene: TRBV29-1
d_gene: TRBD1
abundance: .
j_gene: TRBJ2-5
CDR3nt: TGCAGCGTTGACGATCCCGGGACAGCGTACCAAGAGACCCAGTACTTC
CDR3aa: CSVDDPGTAYQETQYF

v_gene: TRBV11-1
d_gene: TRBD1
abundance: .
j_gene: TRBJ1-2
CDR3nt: TGTGCCAGCAGCTTGCAGGGGGCGAACTATGGCTACACCTTC
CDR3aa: CASSLQGANYGYTF

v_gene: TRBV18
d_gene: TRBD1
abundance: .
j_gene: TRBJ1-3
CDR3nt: TGTGCCAGCTCACCGGGACAGGATTTCTCAGGTTCTGGAAACACCATATATTTT
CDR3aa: CASSPGQDFSGSGNTIYF

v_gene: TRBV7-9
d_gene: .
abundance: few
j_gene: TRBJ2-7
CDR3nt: TGTGCCAGCAGCCCCCTCGGGAGAGGGTACGAGCAGTACTTC
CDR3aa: CASSPLGRGYEQYF

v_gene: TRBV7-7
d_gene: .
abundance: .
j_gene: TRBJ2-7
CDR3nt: TGTGCTAGCAGCTCGATATCCGGCGAGCAGTACTTC
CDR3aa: CASSSISGEQYF

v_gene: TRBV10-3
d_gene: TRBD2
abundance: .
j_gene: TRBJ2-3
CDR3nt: TGTGCCATCAGGGGACTAGGAAGCACAGATACGCAGTATTTT
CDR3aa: CAIRGLGSTDTQYF

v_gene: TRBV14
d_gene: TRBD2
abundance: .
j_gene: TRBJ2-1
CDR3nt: TGTGCCAGCAGCCAGGAACAGCGGGGGGGGGCCACTGAGCAGTTCTTC
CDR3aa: CASSQEQRGGATEQFF

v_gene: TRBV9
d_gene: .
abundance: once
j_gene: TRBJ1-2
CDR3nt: TGTGCCAGCAGAAACGCCCACACCGACTATGGCTACACCTTC
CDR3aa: CASRNAHTDYGYTF

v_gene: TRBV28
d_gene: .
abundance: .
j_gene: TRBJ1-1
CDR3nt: TGTGCCAGCAGTCATCGGACAGTTCGGAACACTGAAGCTTTCTTT
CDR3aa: CASSHRTVRNTEAFF

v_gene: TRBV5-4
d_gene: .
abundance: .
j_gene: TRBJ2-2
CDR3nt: TGTGCCAGCAGCGCGTACACAGGGAACGGGGAGCTGTTTTTT
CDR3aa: CASSAYTGNGELFF

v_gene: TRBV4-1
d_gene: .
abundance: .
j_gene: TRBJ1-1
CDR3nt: TGCGCCAGCAGCCAAGATCGGTCTAAAGTCATAGGTTCTGGGCACGCTGAAGCTTTCTTT
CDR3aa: CASSQDRSKVIGSGHAEAFF

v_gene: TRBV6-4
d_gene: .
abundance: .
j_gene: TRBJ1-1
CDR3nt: TGTGCCAGCAGTTTCCGGGTGAACACTGAAGCTTTCTTT
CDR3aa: CASSFRVNTEAFF

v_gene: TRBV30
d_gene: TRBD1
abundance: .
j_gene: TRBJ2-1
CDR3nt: TGTGCCTGGAACACGGGACAGCACAATGAGCAGTTCTTC
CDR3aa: CAWNTGQHNEQFF

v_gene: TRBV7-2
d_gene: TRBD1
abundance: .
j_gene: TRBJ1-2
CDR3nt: TGTGCCAGCAGCTCCCGACAGGGAGCCGTTGGCTACACCTTC
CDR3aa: CASSSRQGAVGYTF

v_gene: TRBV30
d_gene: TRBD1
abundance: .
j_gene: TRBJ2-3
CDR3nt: TGTGCCTGGAGTACCGGGGGACAGGGGATCGCAGATACGCAGTATTTT
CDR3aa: CAWSTGGQGIADTQYF

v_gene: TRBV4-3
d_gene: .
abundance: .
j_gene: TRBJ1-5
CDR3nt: TGCGCCAGCAGCCAAGATAACAGGGCTATGAGTCAGCCCCAGCATTTT
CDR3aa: CASSQDNRAMSQPQHF

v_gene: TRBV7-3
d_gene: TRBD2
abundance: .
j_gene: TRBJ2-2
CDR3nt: TGTGCCAGCGGGACTAGCGGGCCCGGGGAGCTGTTTTTT
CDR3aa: CASGTSGPGELFF

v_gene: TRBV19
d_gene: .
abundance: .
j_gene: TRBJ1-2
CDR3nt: TGTGCCAGTAGTCCACGACAGTCTGGCTACACCTTC
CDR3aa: CASSPRQSGYTF

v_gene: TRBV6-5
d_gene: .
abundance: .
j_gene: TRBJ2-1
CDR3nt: TGTGCCAGCGGATCACGGGGACTTACGGGCAATGAGCAGTTCTTC
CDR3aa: CASGSRGLTGNEQFF

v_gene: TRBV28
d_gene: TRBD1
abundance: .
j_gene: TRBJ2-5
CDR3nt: TGTGCCAGCGGTGCAGGGGGCTCGGAGACCCAGTACTTC
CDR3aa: CASGAGGSETQYF

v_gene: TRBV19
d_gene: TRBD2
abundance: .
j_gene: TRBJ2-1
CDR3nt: TGTGCCAGTAGTATTCCTACTAGCGGGGGGGGGAATGAGCAGTTCTTC
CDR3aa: CASSIPTSGGGNEQFF

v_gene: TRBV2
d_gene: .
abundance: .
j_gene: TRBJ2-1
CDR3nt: TGTGCCAGCAGGGGGATGCGGGACTCCTACAATGAGCAGTTCTTC
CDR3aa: CASRGMRDSYNEQFF

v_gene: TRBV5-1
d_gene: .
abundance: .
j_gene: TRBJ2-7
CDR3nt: TGCGCCAGCAGCTCGGACAAGAACTACGAGCAGTACTTC
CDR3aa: CASSSDKNYEQYF

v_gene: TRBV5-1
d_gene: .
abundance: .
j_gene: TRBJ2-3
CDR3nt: TGCGCCAGCAGCTCCGGACAGCGGGGAGATACGCAGTATTTT
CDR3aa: CASSSGQRGDTQYF

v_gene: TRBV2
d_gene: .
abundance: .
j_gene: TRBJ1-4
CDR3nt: TGTGCCAGCAGTAATCGGGGGTTTAGAACTAATGAAAAACTGTTTTTT
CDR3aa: CASSNRGFRTNEKLFF

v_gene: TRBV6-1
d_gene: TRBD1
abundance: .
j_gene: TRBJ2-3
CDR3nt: TGTGCCAGCAGTGAATCGGCAGGGGGTCCAGATACGCAGTATTTT
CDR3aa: CASSESAGGPDTQYF

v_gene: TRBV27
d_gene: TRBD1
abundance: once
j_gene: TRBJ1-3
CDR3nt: TGTGCCAGCAGTTTGAAGGGACAGCCCTCTGGAAACACCATATATTTT
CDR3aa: CASSLKGQPSGNTIYF

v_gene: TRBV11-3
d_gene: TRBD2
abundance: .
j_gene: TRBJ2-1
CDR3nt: TGTGCCAGCAGCTTAGTGGCAGCGGGGGGAATCAATGAGCAGTTCTTC
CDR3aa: CASSLVAAGGINEQFF

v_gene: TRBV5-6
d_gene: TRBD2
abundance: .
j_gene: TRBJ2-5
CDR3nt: TGTGCCAGCAGCCCCTACGCGGGGGATATGTACCAAGAGACCCAGTACTTC
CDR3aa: CASSPYAGDMYQETQYF

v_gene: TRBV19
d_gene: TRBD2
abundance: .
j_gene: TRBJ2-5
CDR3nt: TGTGCCAGTAGTACCACGGGGTCGGGAGGCTTTCAAGAGACCCAGTACTTC
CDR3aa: CASSTTGSGGFQETQYF

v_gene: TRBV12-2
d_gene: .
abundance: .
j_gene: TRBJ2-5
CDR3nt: TGTGCAAGTCGCTTCGGACAGTCGGACAGAGGAAAGACCCAGTACTTC
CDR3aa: CASRFGQSDRGKTQYF

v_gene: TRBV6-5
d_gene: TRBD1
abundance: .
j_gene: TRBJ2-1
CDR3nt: TGTGCCAGCAGCCCATCCGGGACAGGGACGAGTGAGCAGTTCTTC
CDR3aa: CASSPSGTGTSEQFF

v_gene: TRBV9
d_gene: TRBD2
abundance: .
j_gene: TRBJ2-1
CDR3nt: TGTGCCAGCAGCAGGGCTAGCGGGCTATACAATGAGCAGTTCTTC
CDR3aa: CASSRASGLYNEQFF

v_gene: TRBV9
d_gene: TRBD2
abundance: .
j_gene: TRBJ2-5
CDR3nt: TGTGCCAGCAGCCCCCGGGAGGGTGGAATCGGGACCCAGTACTTC
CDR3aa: CASSPREGGIGTQYF

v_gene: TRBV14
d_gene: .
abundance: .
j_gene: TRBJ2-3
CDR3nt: TGTGCCAGCAGCCAAGTAACGGGGTTGCCGCCAACAGATACGCAGTATTTT
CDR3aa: CASSQVTGLPPTDTQYF